This T cell receptor (beta chain) stems from a study of OX40 agonist ivuxolimab in advanced cancers. As for the study in general: Intravenous ivuxolimab was administered to patients every 2 weeks at 0.01 to 10 mg/kg. Under the entry rules, prior anti-PD-1, anti-PD-L1 or anti-CTLA-4 therapy was allowed, and roughly 39% had some. Study findings and constraints: At doses 0.1 to 3.0 mg/kg, CD4+ and CD8+ clones expanded.

The table came from immunoSEQ multiplex PCR; TCRdb's copy has only in-frame clones and leaves some out. There are about 99,000 clones in the sample; about 96% occur only once, and around 2.2% lies in the top ten. Patients with a history of autoimmune disease or on systemic immunosuppression were excluded. Of note for this clone: The antigen is unknown.

The ends were cut back, 4 bases at V and 6 bases at J, with 12 bases in the middle. Germline-derived CDR1 and CDR2 are LGHNA and YNFKEQ. This CDR3 is 13 amino acids long. The specimen comprised CD4+ or CD8+ T cells sorted from blood, sampled in a trial of the OX40 agonist ivuxolimab. The chain has TRBV4-2 and TRBJ1-2, with D tentatively TRBD1 (5 bases). The TCR sequence derives from an adult with an advanced solid tumor such as melanoma, head and neck, liver or kidney cancer. Written as DNA, the CDR3 is TGTGCCAGCAGCCTCCTGGACACTGATGGCTACACCTTC. Its translation: CASSLLDTDGYTF.